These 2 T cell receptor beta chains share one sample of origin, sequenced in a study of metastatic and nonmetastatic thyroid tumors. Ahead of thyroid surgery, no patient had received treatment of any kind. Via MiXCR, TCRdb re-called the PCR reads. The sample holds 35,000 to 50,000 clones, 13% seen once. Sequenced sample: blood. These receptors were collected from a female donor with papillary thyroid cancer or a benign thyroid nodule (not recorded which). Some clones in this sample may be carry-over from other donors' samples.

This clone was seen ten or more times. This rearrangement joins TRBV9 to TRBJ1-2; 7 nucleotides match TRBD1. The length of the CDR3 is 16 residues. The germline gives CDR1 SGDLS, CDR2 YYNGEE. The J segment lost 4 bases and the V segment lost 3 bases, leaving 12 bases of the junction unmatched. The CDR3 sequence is CASSADAGGRIYGYTF. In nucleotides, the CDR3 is TGTGCCAGCAGCGCCGACGCAGGGGGACGAATCTATGGCTACACCTTC.

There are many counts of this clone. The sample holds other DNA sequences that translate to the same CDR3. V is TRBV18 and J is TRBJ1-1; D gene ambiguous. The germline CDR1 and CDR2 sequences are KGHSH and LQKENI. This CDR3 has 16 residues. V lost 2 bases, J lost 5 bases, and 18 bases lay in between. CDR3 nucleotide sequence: TGTGCCAGCTCACCATTTTCACTGACCCAGAATACTGAAGCTTTCTTT. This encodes CASSPFSLTQNTEAFF.